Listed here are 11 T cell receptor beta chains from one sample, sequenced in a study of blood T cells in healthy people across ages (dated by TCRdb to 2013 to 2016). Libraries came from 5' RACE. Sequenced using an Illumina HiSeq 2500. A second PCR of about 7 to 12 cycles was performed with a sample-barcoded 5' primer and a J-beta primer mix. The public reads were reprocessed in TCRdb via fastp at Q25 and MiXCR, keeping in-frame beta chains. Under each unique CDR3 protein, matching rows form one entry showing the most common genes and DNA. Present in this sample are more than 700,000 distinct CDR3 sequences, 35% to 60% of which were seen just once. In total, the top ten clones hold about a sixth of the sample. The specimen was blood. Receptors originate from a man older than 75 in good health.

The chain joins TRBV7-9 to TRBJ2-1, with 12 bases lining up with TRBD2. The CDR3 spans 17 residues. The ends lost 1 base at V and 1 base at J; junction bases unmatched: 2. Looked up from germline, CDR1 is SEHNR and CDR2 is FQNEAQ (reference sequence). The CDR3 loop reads CASSLGLAGASYNEQFF. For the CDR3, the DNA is TGTGCCAGCAGCTTAGGACTAGCGGGAGCGTCCTACAATGAGCAGTTCTTC.

The CDR3 loop reads CSANGEDYEQYF. CDR3 nucleotide sequence: TGCAGTGCTAATGGGGAGGACTACGAGCAGTACTTC. This chain uses TRBV20-1 with TRBJ2-7; tentative D call: TRBD2 (6 bases). V was shortened by 4 bases and J by 3 bases, with 10 bases between the two germline ends. The germline CDR1 and CDR2 sequences are DFQATT and SNEGSKA (reference sequence). This CDR3 has 12 amino acids.

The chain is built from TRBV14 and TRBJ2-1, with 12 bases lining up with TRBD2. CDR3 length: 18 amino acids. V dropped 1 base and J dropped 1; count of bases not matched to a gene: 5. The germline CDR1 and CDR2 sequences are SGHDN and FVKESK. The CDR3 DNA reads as TGTGCCAGCAGCCAAGGACTAGCGGGAGTTGGGTCCTACAATGAGCAGTTCTTC. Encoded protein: CASSQGLAGVGSYNEQFF.

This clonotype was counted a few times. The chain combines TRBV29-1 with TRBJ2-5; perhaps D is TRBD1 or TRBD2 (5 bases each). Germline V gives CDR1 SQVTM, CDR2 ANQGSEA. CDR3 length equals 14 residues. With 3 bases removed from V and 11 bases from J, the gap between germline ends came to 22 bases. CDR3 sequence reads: CSVDSGATPNEQYF. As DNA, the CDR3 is TGCAGCGTTGATTCCGGGGCTACTCCTAATGAGCAGTACTTC.

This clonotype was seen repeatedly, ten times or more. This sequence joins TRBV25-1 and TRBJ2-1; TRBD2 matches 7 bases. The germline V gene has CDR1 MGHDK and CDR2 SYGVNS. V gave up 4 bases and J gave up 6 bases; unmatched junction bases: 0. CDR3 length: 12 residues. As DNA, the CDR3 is TGTGCCAGCAGTGGCGGGGGCAATGAGCAGTTCTTC. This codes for CASSGGGNEQFF.

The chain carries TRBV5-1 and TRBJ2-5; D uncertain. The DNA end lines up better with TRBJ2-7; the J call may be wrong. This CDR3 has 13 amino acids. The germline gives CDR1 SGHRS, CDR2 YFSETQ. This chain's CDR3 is CASSLARRDEQYF. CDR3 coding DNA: TGCGCCAGCAGCTTGGCCCGACGGGACGAGCAGTACTTC.

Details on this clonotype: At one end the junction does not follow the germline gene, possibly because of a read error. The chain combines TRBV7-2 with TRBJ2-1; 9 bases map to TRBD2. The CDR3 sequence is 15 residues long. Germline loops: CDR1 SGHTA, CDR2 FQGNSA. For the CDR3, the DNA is TGTGCCAGCAGCTCGGGACTAGCTTGGGACAATGAGCGGTTCTTC. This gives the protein CASSSGLAWDNERFF.

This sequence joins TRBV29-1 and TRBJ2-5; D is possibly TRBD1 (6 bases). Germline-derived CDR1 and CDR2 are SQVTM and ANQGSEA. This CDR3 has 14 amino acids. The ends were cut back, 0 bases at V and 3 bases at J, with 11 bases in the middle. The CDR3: CSVEDLGTKETQYF. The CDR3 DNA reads TGCAGCGTTGAAGATCTGGGGACAAAAGAGACCCAGTACTTC.

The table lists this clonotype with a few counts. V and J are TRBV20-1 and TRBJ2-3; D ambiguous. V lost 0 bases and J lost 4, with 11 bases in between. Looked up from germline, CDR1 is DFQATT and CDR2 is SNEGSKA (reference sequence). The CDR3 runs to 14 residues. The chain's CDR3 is CSARDGVKPDTQYF. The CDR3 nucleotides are TGCAGTGCTAGAGATGGCGTAAAACCAGATACGCAGTATTTT.

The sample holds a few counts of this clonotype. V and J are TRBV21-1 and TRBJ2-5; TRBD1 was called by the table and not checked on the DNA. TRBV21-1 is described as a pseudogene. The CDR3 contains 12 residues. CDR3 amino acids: CARDGGLYEQYF. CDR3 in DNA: TGTGCCAGAGACGGGGGGTTGTATGAGCAGTACTTC.

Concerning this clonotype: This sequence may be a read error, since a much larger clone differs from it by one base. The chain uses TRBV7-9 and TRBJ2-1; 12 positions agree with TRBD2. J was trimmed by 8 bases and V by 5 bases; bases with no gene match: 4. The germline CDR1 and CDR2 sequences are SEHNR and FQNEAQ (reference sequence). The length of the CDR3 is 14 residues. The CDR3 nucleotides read TGTGCCAGCAGCGTTGCTAGCGGGAGGGATGAGCAGTTCTTC. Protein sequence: CASSVASGRDEQFF. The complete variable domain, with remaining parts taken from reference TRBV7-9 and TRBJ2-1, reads DTGVSQNPRHKITKRGQNVTFRCDPISEHNRLYWYRQTLGQGPEFLTYFQNEAQLEKSRLLSDRFSAERPKGSFSTLEIQRTEQGDSAMYLCASSVASGRDEQFFGPGTRLTVL.